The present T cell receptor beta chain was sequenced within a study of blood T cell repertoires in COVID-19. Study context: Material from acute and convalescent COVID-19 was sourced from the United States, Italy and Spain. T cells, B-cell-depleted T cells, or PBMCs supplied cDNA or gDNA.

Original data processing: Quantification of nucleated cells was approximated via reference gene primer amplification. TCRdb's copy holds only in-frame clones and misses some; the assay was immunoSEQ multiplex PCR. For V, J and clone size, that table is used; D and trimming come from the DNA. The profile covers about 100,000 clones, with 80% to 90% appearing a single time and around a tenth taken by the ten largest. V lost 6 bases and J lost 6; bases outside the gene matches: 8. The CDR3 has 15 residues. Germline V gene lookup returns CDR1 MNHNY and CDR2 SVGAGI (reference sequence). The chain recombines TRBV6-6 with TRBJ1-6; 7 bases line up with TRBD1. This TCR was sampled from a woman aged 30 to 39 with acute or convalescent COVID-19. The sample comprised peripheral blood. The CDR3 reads CASSPTGLINSPLHF. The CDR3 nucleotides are TGTGCCAGCAGCCCGACAGGGCTCATTAATTCACCCCTCCACTTT.